This T cell receptor (beta chain) stems from a study of a mutant IDH1 vaccine in newly diagnosed glioma. Study-level information: Averaging approximately 40 years of age, treated patients were about 60% male and 37.5% female. The study held visit V12 at week 35 and visit V13 at week 47.

CDR3 size: 16 residues. CDR1 and CDR2 (germline): SGDLS, YYNGEE. The V and J ends lost 4 bases and 3 bases, in that order; junction bases with no gene match: 8. Method: immunoSEQ multiplex PCR; TCRdb's copy keeps in-frame clones and lacks some. The sample consists of 40,000 to 50,000 clones, around 89% of them appearing once. A remark on this clone: The antigen is not known.

Time point noted: week 35, safety follow-up. It was 300 ug of mutant IDH1 20-mer peptide that made up each vaccine dose, given with topical imiquimod. New WHO grade 3 or 4 astrocytomas that were IDH1-mutant and ATRX-lost had been found in donors. This clonotype originated in a man aged 35 to 55 with glioma. V gene TRBV9 combines with J gene TRBJ2-2, with 8 bases fitting TRBD1. Sequenced material: PBMCs, taken from a glioma patient whose treatment included an IDH1 peptide vaccine. CDR3 in amino acids: CASSTSGTGDTGELFF. CDR3 coding DNA: TGTGCCAGCAGCACCTCCGGGACAGGAGACACCGGGGAGCTGTTTTTT. Using reference TRBV9 and TRBJ2-2 for the parts outside the CDR3, the full variable domain is DSGVTQTPKHLITATGQRVTLRCSPRSGDLSVYWYQQSLDQGLQFLIQYYNGEERAKGNILERFSAQQFPDLHSELNLSSLELGDSALYFCASSTSGTGDTGELFFGEGSRLTVL.